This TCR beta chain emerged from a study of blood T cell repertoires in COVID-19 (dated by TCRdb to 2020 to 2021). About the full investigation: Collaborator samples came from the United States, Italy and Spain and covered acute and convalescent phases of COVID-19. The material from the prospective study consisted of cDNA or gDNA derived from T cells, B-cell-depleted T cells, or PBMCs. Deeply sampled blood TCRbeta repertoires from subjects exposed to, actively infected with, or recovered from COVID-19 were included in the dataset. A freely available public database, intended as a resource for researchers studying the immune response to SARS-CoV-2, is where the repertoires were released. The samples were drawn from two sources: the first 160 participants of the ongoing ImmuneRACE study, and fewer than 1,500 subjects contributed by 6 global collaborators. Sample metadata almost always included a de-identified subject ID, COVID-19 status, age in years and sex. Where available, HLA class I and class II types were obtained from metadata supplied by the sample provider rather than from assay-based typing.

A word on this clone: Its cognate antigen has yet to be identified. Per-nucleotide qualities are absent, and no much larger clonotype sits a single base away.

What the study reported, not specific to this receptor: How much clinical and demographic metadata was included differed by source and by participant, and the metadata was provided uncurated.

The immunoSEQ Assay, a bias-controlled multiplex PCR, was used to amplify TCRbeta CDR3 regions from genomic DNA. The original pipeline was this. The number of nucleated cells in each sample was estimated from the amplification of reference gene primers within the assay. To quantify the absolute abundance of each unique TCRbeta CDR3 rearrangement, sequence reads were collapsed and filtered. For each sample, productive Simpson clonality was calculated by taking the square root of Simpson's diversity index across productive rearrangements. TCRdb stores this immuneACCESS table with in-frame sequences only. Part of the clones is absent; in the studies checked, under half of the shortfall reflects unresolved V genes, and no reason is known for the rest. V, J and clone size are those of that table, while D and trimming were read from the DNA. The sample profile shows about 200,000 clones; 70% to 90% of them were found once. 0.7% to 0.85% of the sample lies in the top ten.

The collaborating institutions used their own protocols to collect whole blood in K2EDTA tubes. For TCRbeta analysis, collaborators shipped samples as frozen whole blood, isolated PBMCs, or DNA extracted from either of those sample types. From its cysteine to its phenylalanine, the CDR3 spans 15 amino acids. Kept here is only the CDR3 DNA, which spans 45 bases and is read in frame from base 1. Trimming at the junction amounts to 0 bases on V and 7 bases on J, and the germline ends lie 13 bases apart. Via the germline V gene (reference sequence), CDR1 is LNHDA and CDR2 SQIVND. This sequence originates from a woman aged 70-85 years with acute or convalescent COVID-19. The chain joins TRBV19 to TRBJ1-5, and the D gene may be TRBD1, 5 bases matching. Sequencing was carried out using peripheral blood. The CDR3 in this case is CASSIDRGGGQPQHF. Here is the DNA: TGTGCCAGTAGTATAGATCGCGGCGGGGGGCAGCCCCAGCATTTT.